This paragraph covers one T cell receptor beta chain sequence. Using immunoSEQ multiplex PCR, the repertoire was profiled, and TCRdb retains in-frame clones only, with some absent. The sample holds about 170,000 clones, roughly 88% seen once. This sample was taken from a study of blood T cell repertoires in COVID-19. The CDR3 consists of 14 residues. Trimming cost V 2 bases and J 3 bases; bases outside gene matches: 5. Germline CDR1 reads SGHKS; CDR2 reads YYEKEE (reference sequence). This TCR was sampled from a man between 18 and 35 years old with COVID-19, enrolled during active disease. The sample taken for sequencing was peripheral blood. This chain uses TRBV5-5 with TRBJ2-7, with 7 bases that match TRBD1. The CDR3 nucleotides read TGTGCCAGCAGCTTCCGGGACAGATACTACGAGCAGTACTTC. This translates into CASSFRDRYYEQYF. Full variable domain (missing parts from reference TRBV5-5 and TRBJ2-7): DAGVTQSPTHLIKTRGQQVTLRCSPISGHKSVSWYQQVLGQGPQFIFQYYEKEERGRGNFPDRFSARQFPNYSSELNVNALLLGDSALYLCASSFRDRYYEQYFGPGTRLTVT.